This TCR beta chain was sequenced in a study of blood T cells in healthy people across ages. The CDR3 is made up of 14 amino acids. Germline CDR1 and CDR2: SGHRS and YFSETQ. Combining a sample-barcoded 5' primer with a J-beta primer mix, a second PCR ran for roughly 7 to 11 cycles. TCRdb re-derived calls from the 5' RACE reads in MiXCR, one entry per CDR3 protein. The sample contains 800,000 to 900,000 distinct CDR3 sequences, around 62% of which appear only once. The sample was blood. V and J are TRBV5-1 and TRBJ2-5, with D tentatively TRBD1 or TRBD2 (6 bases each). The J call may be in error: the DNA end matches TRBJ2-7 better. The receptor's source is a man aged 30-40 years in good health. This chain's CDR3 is CASTGPGAAYEQYF. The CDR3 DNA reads TGCGCCAGCACCGGCCCGGGGGCGGCATACGAGCAGTACTTC.